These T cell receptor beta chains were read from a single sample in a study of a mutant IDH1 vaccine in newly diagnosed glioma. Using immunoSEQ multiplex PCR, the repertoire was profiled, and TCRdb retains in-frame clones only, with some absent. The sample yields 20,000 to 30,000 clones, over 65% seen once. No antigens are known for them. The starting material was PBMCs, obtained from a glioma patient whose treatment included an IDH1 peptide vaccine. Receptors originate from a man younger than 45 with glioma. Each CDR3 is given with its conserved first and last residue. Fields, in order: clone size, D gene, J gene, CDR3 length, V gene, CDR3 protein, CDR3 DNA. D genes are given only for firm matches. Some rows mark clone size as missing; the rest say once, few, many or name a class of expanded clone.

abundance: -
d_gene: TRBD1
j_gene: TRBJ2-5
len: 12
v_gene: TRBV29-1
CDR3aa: CSAGQGQETQYF
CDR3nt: TGCAGCGCTGGACAGGGTCAAGAGACCCAGTACTTC

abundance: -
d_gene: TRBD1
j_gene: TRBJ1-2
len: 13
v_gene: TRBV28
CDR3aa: CASSWDRAYGYTF
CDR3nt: TGTGCCAGCAGTTGGGACAGGGCTTATGGCTACACCTTC

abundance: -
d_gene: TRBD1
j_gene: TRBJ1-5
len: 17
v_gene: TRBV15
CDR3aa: CATSRRDTGTGIQPQHF
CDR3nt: TGTGCCACCAGCAGAAGAGATACCGGGACAGGGATTCAGCCCCAGCATTTT

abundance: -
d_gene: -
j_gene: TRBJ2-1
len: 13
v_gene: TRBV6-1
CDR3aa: CASSEDFQGEQFF
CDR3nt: TGTGCCAGCAGTGAAGATTTTCAGGGTGAGCAGTTCTTC

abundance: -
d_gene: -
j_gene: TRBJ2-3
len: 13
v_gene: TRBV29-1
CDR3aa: CGSAGAVGGTQYF
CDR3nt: TGCGGGTCGGCAGGCGCTGTGGGGGGTACGCAGTATTTT

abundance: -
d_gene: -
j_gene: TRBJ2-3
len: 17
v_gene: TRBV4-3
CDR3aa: CASSQGRSRPFLDTQYF
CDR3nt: TGCGCCAGCAGCCAAGGTAGAAGTCGACCCTTCTTAGATACGCAGTATTTT

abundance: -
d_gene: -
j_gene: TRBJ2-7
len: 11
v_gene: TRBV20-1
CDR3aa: CSAREFDEQYF
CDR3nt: TGCAGTGCTAGAGAGTTCGACGAGCAGTACTTC

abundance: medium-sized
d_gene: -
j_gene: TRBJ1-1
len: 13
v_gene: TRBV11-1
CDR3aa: CASSPRRDTEAFF
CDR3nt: TGTGCCAGCAGCCCCCGCAGGGACACTGAAGCTTTCTTT

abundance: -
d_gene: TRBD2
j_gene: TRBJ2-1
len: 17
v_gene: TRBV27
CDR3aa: CASSLSWAGGPGNEQFF
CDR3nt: TGTGCCAGCAGTTTATCGTGGGCGGGAGGGCCTGGCAATGAGCAGTTCTTC

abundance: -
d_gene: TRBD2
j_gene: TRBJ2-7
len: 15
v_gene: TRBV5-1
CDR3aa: CASSRGEGAVHEQYF
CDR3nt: TGCGCCAGCAGCCGAGGGGAGGGAGCGGTCCACGAGCAGTACTTC

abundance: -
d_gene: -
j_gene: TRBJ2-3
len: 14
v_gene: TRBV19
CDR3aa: CASSMPGLGDTQYF
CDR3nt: TGTGCCAGTAGTATGCCCGGGCTTGGAGATACGCAGTATTTT

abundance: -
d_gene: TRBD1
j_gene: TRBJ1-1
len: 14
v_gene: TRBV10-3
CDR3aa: CAISSTGGSTEAFF
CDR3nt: TGTGCCATCAGTTCGACAGGGGGAAGTACTGAAGCTTTCTTT

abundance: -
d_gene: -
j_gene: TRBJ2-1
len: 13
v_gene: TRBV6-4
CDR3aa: CASSDAPGNEQFF
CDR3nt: TGTGCCAGCAGTGACGCCCCGGGCAATGAGCAGTTCTTC

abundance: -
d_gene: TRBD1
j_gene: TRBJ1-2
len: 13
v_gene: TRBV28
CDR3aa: CASRAGQGYGYTF
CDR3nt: TGTGCCAGCAGGGCGGGACAGGGTTATGGCTACACCTTC

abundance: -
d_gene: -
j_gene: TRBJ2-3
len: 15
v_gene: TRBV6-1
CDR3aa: CASRDWGLGLDTQYF
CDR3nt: TGTGCCAGCAGGGATTGGGGACTTGGTTTAGATACGCAGTATTTT

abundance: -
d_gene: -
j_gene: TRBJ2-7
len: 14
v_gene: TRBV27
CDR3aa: CASSPGLLPYEQYF
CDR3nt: TGTGCCAGCAGCCCAGGGCTTCTACCCTACGAGCAGTACTTC

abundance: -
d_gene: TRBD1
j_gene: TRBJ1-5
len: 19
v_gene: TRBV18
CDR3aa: CASSPSRTGTADSNQPQHF
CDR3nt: TGTGCCAGCTCACCAAGCCGCACAGGGACAGCCGATAGCAATCAGCCCCAGCATTTT

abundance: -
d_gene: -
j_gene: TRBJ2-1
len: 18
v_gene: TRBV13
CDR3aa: CASSLGLAEKRTYNEQFF
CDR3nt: TGTGCCAGCAGCTTAGGCCTGGCGGAAAAACGCACTTACAATGAGCAGTTCTTC

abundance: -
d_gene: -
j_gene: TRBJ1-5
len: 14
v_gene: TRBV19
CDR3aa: CASSIGGGDQPQHF
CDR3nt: TGTGCCAGTAGTATAGGCGGGGGGGATCAGCCCCAGCATTTT

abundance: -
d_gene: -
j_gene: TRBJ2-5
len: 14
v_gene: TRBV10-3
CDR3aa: CAISEASIAETQYF
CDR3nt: TGTGCCATCAGTGAGGCTAGTATTGCTGAGACCCAGTACTTC

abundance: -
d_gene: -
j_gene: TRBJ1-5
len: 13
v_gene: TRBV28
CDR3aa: CASSVMSNQPQHF
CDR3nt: TGTGCCAGCAGTGTGATGAGCAATCAGCCCCAGCATTTT

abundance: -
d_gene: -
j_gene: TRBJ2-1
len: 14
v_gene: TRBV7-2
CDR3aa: CASKLVSSYNEQFF
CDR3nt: TGTGCCAGCAAGTTAGTGAGCTCCTACAATGAGCAGTTCTTC

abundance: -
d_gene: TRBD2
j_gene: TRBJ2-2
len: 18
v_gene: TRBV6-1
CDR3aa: CASSERPAGGVNTGELFF
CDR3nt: TGTGCCAGCAGTGAACGTCCAGCGGGAGGGGTTAACACCGGGGAGCTGTTTTTT

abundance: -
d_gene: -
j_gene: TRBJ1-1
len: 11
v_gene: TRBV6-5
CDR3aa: CASRTITEAFF
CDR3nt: TGTGCCAGTCGGACGATCACTGAAGCTTTCTTT

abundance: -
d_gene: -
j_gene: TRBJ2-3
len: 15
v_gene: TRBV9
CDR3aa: CASSRGQTSTDTQYF
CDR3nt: TGTGCCAGCAGCCGAGGACAGACTAGCACAGATACGCAGTATTTT

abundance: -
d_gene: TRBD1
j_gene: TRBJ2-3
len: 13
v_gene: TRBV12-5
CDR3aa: CASNRGPWDTQYF
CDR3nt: TGTGCTAGTAACAGGGGGCCCTGGGATACGCAGTATTTT

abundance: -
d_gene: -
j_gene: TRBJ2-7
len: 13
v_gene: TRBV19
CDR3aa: CASTPRGSHEQYF
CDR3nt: TGTGCCAGTACCCCCAGGGGAAGTCACGAGCAGTACTTC

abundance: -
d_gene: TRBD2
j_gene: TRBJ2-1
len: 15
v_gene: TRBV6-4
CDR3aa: CASSGTSGGANEQFF
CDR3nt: TGTGCCAGCAGTGGGACTAGCGGGGGGGCCAATGAGCAGTTCTTC

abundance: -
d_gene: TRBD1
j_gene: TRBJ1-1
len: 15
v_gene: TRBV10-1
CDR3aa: CASRPWDSLNTEAFF
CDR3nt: TGCGCCAGCCGCCCGTGGGACAGCCTGAACACTGAAGCTTTCTTT

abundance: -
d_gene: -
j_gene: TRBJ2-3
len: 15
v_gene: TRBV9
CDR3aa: CASSVAPGLTDTQYF
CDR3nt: TGTGCCAGCAGCGTGGCCCCGGGGCTCACAGATACGCAGTATTTT

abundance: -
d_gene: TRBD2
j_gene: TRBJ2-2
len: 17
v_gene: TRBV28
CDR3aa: CASSFGLAGDLTGELFF
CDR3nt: TGTGCCAGCAGTTTTGGACTAGCGGGAGACTTGACCGGGGAGCTGTTTTTT

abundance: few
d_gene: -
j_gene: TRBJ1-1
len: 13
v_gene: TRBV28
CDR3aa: CASSLQRNTEAFF
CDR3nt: TGTGCCAGCAGTCTTCAACGGAACACTGAAGCTTTCTTT

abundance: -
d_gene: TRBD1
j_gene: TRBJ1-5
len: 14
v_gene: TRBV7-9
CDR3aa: CASSPDRANQPQHF
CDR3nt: TGTGCCAGCAGCCCGGACAGGGCGAATCAGCCCCAGCATTTT

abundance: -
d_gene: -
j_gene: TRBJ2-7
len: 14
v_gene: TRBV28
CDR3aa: CASRLNREAYEQYF
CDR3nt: TGTGCCAGCAGGCTTAACAGGGAAGCCTACGAGCAGTACTTC

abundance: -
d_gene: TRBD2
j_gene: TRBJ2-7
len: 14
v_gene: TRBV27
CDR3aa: CASSLGGGAYEQYF
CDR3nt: TGTGCCAGCAGTTTGGGTGGGGGGGCCTACGAGCAGTACTTC

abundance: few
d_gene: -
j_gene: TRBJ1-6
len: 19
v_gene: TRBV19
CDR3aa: CASSIRIPGESSYNSPLHF
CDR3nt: TGTGCCAGTAGTATCAGGATACCAGGGGAGAGCTCCTATAATTCACCCCTCCACTTT

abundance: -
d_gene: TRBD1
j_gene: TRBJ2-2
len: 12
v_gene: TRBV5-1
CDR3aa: CASRTGSGELFF
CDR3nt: TGCGCCAGCAGGACAGGGTCCGGGGAGCTGTTTTTT

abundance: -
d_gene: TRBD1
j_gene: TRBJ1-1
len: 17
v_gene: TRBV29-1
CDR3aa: CSVEDRIEQGANTEAFF
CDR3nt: TGCAGCGTTGAAGATCGGATAGAACAGGGGGCGAACACTGAAGCTTTCTTT

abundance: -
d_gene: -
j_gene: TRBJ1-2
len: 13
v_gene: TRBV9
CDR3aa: CASSASSGHGYTF
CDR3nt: TGTGCCAGCAGCGCATCCTCAGGCCATGGCTACACCTTC

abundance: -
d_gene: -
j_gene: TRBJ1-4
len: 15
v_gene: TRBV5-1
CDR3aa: CASSLDRGINEKLFF
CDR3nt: TGCGCCAGCAGCTTGGATAGAGGGATTAATGAAAAACTGTTTTTT

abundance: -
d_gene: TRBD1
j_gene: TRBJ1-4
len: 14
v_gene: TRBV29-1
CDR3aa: CSALPGQGYEKLFF
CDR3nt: TGCAGCGCACTACCGGGACAGGGATATGAAAAACTGTTTTTT

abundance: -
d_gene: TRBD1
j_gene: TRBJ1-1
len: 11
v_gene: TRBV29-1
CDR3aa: CSVYDRGDAFF
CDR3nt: TGCAGCGTTTATGACAGGGGAGATGCTTTCTTT

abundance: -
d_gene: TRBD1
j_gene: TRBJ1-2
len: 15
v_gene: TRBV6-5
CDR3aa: CASSPRRRGFYGYTF
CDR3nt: TGTGCCAGCAGCCCCCGTCGCAGGGGGTTCTATGGCTACACCTTC

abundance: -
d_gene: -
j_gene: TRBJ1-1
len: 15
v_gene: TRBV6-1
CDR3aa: CASSSMTAMNTEAFF
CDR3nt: TGTGCCAGCAGTTCCATGACGGCTATGAACACTGAAGCTTTCTTT

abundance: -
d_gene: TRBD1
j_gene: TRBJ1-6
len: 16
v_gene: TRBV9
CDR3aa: CASSGGTGVLNSPLHF
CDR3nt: TGTGCCAGCAGCGGTGGGACAGGGGTTTTGAATTCACCCCTCCACTTT

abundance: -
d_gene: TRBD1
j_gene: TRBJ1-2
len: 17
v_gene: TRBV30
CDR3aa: CAWSAGTGGFSGGGYTF
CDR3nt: TGTGCCTGGAGCGCCGGGACAGGGGGTTTTTCGGGTGGAGGCTACACCTTC

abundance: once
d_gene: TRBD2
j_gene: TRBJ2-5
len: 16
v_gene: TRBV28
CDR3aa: CASSLRTGTSGETQYF
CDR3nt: TGTGCCAGCAGTTTACGGACCGGGACTAGCGGAGAGACCCAGTACTTC

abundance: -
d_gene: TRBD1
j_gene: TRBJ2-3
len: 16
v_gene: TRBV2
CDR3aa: CASTLQTGVGTDTQYF
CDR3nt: TGTGCCAGCACCCTACAGACAGGGGTGGGCACAGATACGCAGTATTTT

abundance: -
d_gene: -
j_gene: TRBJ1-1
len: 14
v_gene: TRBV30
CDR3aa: CAWSVWLGGTEAFF
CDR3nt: TGTGCCTGGAGTGTATGGCTCGGGGGCACTGAAGCTTTCTTT

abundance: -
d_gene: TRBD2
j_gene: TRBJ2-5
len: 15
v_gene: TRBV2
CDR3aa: CASNEAGVRRETQYF
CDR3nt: TGTGCCAGCAATGAAGCGGGAGTGCGTCGAGAGACCCAGTACTTC

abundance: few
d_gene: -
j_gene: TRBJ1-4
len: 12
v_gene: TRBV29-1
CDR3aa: CSVDGGNEKLFF
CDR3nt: TGCAGCGTTGATGGAGGAAATGAAAAACTGTTTTTT

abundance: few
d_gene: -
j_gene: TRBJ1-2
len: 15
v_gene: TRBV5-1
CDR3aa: CASSPAAGGISGYTF
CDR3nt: TGCGCCAGCAGCCCCGCGGCGGGGGGCATTAGTGGCTACACCTTC